This TCR beta chain was sequenced during a study of response to subunit inactivated influenza vaccine (dated by TCRdb to 2017 to 2018). As for the study more broadly: To follow how T cells responded to a trivalent subunit inactivated influenza vaccine, the researchers relied on deep quantitative profiling of the T cell receptor repertoire.

Study-level results and caveats: According to the authors, only a limited number of new T cells may be recruited by each seasonal influenza vaccination.

In the case of this clonotype: The clone's antigen remains unknown. Base qualities were left out, and no much larger clone turns up one base away.

The germline V gene provides CDR1 MNHEY and CDR2 SVGAGI. The CDR3 goes from the cysteine to the phenylalanine over 15 residues. Only the CDR3 DNA is retained, 45 bases long and in frame from the first base. Germline trimming amounts to 4 bases on V and 3 bases on J, with 8 as the count of junction bases outside the gene matches. The library came from RT-PCR. TCRdb lists the instrument as Illumina HiSeq 2500. TCRdb handled the public reads itself, with Q25 trimming in fastp and clone calling in MiXCR, and kept productive beta chains. Identical CDR3 protein sequences are pooled into one entry, listed with their most common genes and DNA. This sample gives hundreds of thousands of distinct CDR3 sequences in total; around 16% of them show up just once. The ten most abundant clones make up roughly 12% of the sample.

The clonotype comes from a man aged 45 to 65 who received an inactivated influenza vaccine. Donor details come from another sample of the same person, matched by shared clones. This specimen consisted of PBMCs from blood, obtained about 13 days after vaccination. Recombination connected TRBV6-5 to TRBJ1-2, with TRBD1 matching 7 junction bases. The DNA sequence follows: TGTGCCAGCAGTTCTAGACAGGGTTGGGACTATGGCTACACCTTC. Translated, it gives CASSSRQGWDYGYTF.